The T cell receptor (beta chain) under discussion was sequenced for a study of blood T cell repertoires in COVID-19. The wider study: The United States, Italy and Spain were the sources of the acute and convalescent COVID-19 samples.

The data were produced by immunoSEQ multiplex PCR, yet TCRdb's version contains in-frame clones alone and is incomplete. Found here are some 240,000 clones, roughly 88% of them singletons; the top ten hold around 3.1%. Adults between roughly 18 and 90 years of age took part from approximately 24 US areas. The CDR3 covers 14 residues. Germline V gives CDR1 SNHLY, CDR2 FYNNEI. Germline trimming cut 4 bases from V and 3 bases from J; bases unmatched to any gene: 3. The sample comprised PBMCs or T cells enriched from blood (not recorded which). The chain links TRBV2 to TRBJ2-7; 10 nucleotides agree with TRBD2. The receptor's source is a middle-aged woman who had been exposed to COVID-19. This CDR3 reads CASSAGTSVYEQYV. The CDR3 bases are TGTGCCAGCAGTGCCGGGACTAGCGTCTACGAGCAGTACGTC.